Sequencing of this T cell receptor beta chain was carried out in a study of Graves' ophthalmopathy and Graves' hyperthyroidism. Study as a whole: Stable hyperthyroidism referred to disease that showed no ophthalmopathy within 18 months of follow-up. Points from the study as a whole: Clonotypes were expanded in thyroid at above 0.001 frequency, and most also appeared in blood.

The V gene's germline CDR1 is SNHLY and CDR2 FYNNEI. V lost 6 bases to trimming and J lost 3 bases; unmatched junction nucleotides: 5. The CDR3 is 15 residues long. Using RNA transcripts, the TCR beta CDR3 regions were amplified. First-round RT-PCR relied on HTBI primers, and a second-round multiplex PCR came next. In TCRdb, the multiplex PCR reads were re-called with MiXCR into one record per CDR3 protein. The table has a few hundred thousand distinct CDR3 sequences, 39% seen once. This clonotype was counted ten times or more. The antigen is unknown. Sequencing was done on a sample of peripheral blood or thyroid tissue (not recorded which). V and J are TRBV2 and TRBJ2-2, with 9 bases matching TRBD1. This receptor was identified in an adult man with Graves' hyperthyroidism. This CDR3 is CASRWGQGYTGELFF. CDR3 coding DNA: TGTGCCAGCAGGTGGGGACAGGGTTACACCGGGGAGCTGTTTTTT.